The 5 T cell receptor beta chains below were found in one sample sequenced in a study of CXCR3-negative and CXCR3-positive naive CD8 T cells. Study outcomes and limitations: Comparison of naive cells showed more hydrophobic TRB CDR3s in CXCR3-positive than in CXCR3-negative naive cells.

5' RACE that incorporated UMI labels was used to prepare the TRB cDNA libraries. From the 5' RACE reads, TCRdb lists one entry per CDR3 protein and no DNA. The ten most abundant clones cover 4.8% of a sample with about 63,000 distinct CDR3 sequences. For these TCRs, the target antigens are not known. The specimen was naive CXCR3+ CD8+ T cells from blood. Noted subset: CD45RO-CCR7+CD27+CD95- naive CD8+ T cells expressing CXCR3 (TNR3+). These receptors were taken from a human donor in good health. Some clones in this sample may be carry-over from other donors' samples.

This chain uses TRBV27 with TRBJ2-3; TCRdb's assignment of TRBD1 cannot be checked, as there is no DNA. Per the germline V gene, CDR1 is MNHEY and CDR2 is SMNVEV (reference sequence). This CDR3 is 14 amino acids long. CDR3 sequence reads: CASSLYPGTDTQYF.

The CDR3 sequence: CASSQGRGGTEAFF. The rearrangement links TRBV4-3 to TRBJ1-1; without DNA, the TCRdb call of TRBD1 cannot be checked. Germline assignment: CDR1 LGHNA and CDR2 YSLEER. The CDR3 length is 14 residues.

This CDR3 is CSVEGAESYNEQFF. This chain uses TRBV29-1 with TRBJ2-1. This CDR3 spans 14 amino acids. The germline V gene has CDR1 SQVTM and CDR2 ANQGSEA.

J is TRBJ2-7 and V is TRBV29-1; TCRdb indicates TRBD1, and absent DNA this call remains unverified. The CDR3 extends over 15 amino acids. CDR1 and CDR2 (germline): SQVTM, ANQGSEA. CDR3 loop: CSVSDREGLEYEQYF.

The CDR3 reads CASSFGQTYEQYF. The chain uses TRBV12-3 or TRBV12-4 and TRBJ2-7; the TCRdb call, TRBD1, lacks DNA for checking. CDR3 length equals 13 residues.